The clone carrying this T cell receptor beta chain was picked up many times. Its antigen is still unknown. Germline assignment: CDR1 SNHLY and CDR2 FYNNEI. This CDR3 region has 14 residues. Trimming took 6 bases from V and 5 from J; bases not matched to a gene: 6. These data come from a study of CD8 T cells in ankylosing spondylitis. Overall study results and limits: Previously reported in reactive arthritis synovial fluid and blood were some of the motif variants. Reportedly, significant enrichment of disease-linked clones occurred in matched ankylosing spondylitis synovial fluid.

Libraries for TCR beta were made by quantitative 5'-RACE with molecular barcodes. TCRdb re-called the 5' RACE reads with MiXCR, one entry per CDR3 protein. The repertoire consists of under 150,000 distinct CDR3 sequences, with about an eighth occurring once and the leading ten covering about 4%. The chain recombines TRBV2 with TRBJ2-5; 10 nucleotides line up with TRBD2. The clonotype was recovered from a female donor with ankylosing spondylitis or in good health (not recorded which). Sequencing input: blood, either unsorted or a sorted T cell fraction (not recorded which). The CDR3 region has the DNA TGTGCCAGCAGACTAGCGGGATCTGGGGAGACCCAGTACTTC. Translating it yields CASRLAGSGETQYF.